This T cell receptor (beta chain) was obtained from a study of blood T cell repertoires in COVID-19. About the study: The analysed material was cDNA or gDNA that came from T cells, B-cell-depleted T cells, or PBMCs.

This CDR3 region has 13 residues. Trimming stripped 5 bases from V and 3 bases from J, with 10 bases between. Germline V gene sequence: CDR1 MNHEY, CDR2 SMNVEV (reference sequence). Study processing details: Amplifying reference gene primers gave estimates of nucleated cell counts. Assay used: immunoSEQ multiplex PCR; TCRdb lists only in-frame clones, some missing. That table furnishes V, J and clone size, whereas the DNA furnished D and trimming. Here the sample spans around 100,000 clones, about 80% being singletons. The TCR originated in a human donor in a cohort sampled during active COVID-19. The chain employs TRBV27 and TRBJ1-2, with TRBD1 as a possible D gene (5 bases). Sequences were obtained from peripheral blood. CDR3 sequence: CASSPRDYYGYTF. The CDR3 bases are TGTGCCAGCAGTCCCCGGGACTACTATGGCTACACCTTC.